A selection of T cell receptor beta chains follows, all from one sample in a study of STAT5B mutations in CD4+ large granular lymphocyte leukemia. Profiling relied on immunoSEQ multiplex PCR, and the TCRdb table lists in-frame clones only, not all of them. The sample lists over 30,000 clones; roughly 76% were seen once. Sequencing was carried out using CD4+ T cells from blood buffy coats. The source of these receptors is a human donor in good health. The CDR3 runs from the conserved cysteine through the conserved F or W. The D gene is left open where the match is weak. Size is omitted from some rows. Given values are once, few, many or a class for expanded clones.

clone size	J gene	D gene	V gene	CDR3 protein	CDR3 DNA
NA	TRBJ2-3	NA	TRBV7-9	CASSSLDSTDTQYF	TGTGCCAGCAGCTCCTTGGACAGCACAGATACGCAGTATTTT
few	TRBJ1-4	NA	TRBV28	CASSLSSGREKLFF	TGTGCCAGCAGTTTATCTTCAGGGAGGGAAAAACTGTTTTTT
NA	TRBJ2-5	TRBD1	TRBV7-9	CASSLRAGGLETQYF	TGTGCCAGCAGCTTACGGGCAGGGGGCTTGGAGACCCAGTACTTC
NA	TRBJ2-7	NA	TRBV7-2	CASSLFRDRSYEQYF	TGTGCCAGCAGCTTATTCCGGGACCGCTCCTACGAGCAGTACTTC
NA	TRBJ2-7	NA	TRBV18	CASSPPGHYEQYF	TGTGCCAGCTCACCCCCAGGACACTACGAGCAGTACTTC
few	TRBJ1-1	TRBD1	TRBV19	CASSRTGYAEAFF	TGTGCCAGTAGTAGGACAGGGTACGCTGAAGCTTTCTTT
NA	TRBJ2-7	TRBD2	TRBV7-9	CASSTGLAGVDEQYF	TGTGCCAGCAGCACGGGACTAGCGGGAGTCGACGAGCAGTACTTC
NA	TRBJ2-1	TRBD2	TRBV5-1	CASSLATASGVYNEQFF	TGCGCCAGCAGCTTGGCCACGGCTAGCGGGGTATACAATGAGCAGTTCTTC
NA	TRBJ1-6	NA	TRBV5-4	CASSDPQGGYNSPLHF	TGTGCCAGCAGCGACCCCCAGGGTGGCTATAATTCACCCCTCCACTTT
once	TRBJ2-5	TRBD1	TRBV7-8	CASSLGGDREGETQYF	TGTGCCAGCAGCTTAGGGGGGGACAGGGAAGGGGAGACCCAGTACTTC
NA	TRBJ1-1	TRBD1	TRBV7-9	CASSSGTGRNTEAFF	TGTGCCAGCAGCTCCGGGACAGGGCGAAACACTGAAGCTTTCTTT
NA	TRBJ1-5	NA	TRBV30	CAWSVNPGRIQHF	TGTGCCTGGAGCGTTAATCCTGGGCGAATTCAGCATTTT
NA	TRBJ2-2	NA	TRBV18	CASSERAGELFF	TGTGCCAGCTCAGAGCGTGCCGGGGAGCTGTTTTTT
NA	TRBJ2-7	TRBD1	TRBV30	CACLPSDRGYEQYF	TGTGCCTGTCTTCCTTCGGACAGGGGATACGAGCAGTACTTC
NA	TRBJ2-1	TRBD2	TRBV11-2	CASSLVYTSGSGEQFF	TGTGCCAGCAGCTTAGTGTACACTAGCGGGAGTGGTGAGCAGTTCTTC
few	TRBJ1-4	NA	TRBV10-3	CAITDGTNEKLFF	TGTGCCATCACAGACGGAACTAATGAAAAACTGTTTTTT
once	TRBJ2-1	NA	TRBV6-5	CASSYGGASYNEQFF	TGTGCCAGCAGTTACGGTGGGGCGTCCTACAATGAGCAGTTCTTC
NA	TRBJ2-7	NA	TRBV5-1	CASSNNWGGYEQYF	TGCGCCAGCAGCAATAACTGGGGTGGCTACGAGCAGTACTTC
NA	TRBJ1-1	NA	TRBV18	CASSPSGSPAEAFF	TGTGCCAGCTCCCCTAGCGGGTCTCCGGCTGAAGCTTTCTTT
NA	TRBJ2-3	NA	TRBV7-2	CASSLAASAKSTDTQYF	TGTGCCAGCAGCTTAGCAGCTAGCGCCAAGAGCACAGATACGCAGTATTTT
NA	TRBJ2-6	NA	TRBV7-2	CASSHRGRAPLSGANVLTF	TGTGCCAGCAGCCATCGAGGGCGGGCTCCCCTCTCTGGGGCCAACGTCCTGACTTTC
NA	TRBJ2-1	TRBD1	TRBV5-5	CASSLTGAFYNEQFF	TGTGCCAGCAGCCTCACAGGGGCCTTTTACAATGAGCAGTTCTTC
NA	TRBJ2-2	TRBD1	TRBV5-4	CASSFPRQGANTGELFF	TGTGCCAGCAGCTTCCCTAGACAGGGGGCGAACACCGGGGAGCTGTTTTTT
NA	TRBJ2-3	TRBD2	TRBV4-2	CASSQEIPWGLAGGHQDTQYF	TGTGCCAGCAGCCAAGAGATACCCTGGGGACTAGCGGGAGGGCATCAAGATACGCAGTATTTT
NA	TRBJ2-7	TRBD1	TRBV7-9	CASSRPGTGRNEQYF	TGTGCCAGCAGCCGCCCCGGGACAGGGAGGAACGAGCAGTACTTC
NA	TRBJ2-5	NA	TRBV5-6	CASSLLRQSQETQYF	TGTGCCAGCAGCTTACTTCGGCAATCCCAAGAGACCCAGTACTTC
NA	TRBJ2-7	TRBD2	TRBV7-2	CASSSGRYEQYF	TGTGCCAGCAGCTCCGGGAGGTACGAGCAGTACTTC
NA	TRBJ2-2	NA	TRBV29-1	CSVGGRRSGTGGELFF	TGCAGCGTTGGCGGCAGAAGAAGTGGAACAGGCGGGGAGCTGTTTTTT
NA	TRBJ2-4	NA	TRBV25-1	CASSEGGPSVFKNIQYF	TGTGCCAGCAGTGAAGGGGGGCCGAGTGTGTTCAAAAACATTCAGTACTTC
once	TRBJ2-2	NA	TRBV20-1	CSAGDTGELFF	TGCAGTGCTGGCGACACCGGGGAGCTGTTTTTT
NA	TRBJ2-7	TRBD1	TRBV7-2	CASSSGTGWYEQYF	TGTGCCAGCAGCTCCGGGACAGGGTGGTACGAGCAGTACTTC
NA	TRBJ1-2	NA	TRBV9	CASSVEGLPNYGYTF	TGTGCCAGCAGCGTAGAGGGCCTACCTAACTATGGCTACACCTTC
NA	TRBJ2-5	NA	TRBV2	CASSSQETQYF	TGTGCCAGCAGCTCCCAAGAGACCCAGTACTTC
NA	TRBJ1-2	TRBD1	TRBV28	CASYDRAFGYTF	TGTGCCAGCTACGACAGGGCATTTGGCTACACCTTC
NA	TRBJ2-6	NA	TRBV5-1	CATYRVSGANVLTF	TGCGCCACCTACAGGGTTTCAGGGGCCAACGTCCTGACTTTC
NA	TRBJ2-1	NA	TRBV7-7	CASGNRNEQFF	TGTGCCAGCGGGAACCGGAATGAGCAGTTCTTC
NA	TRBJ2-7	NA	TRBV7-2	CASSLGGFGGKRYEQYF	TGTGCCAGCAGCTTAGGAGGTTTTGGCGGGAAAAGGTACGAGCAGTACTTC
NA	TRBJ2-7	NA	TRBV6-6	CASKGGRGSIDEQYF	TGTGCCAGCAAGGGGGGGCGGGGATCGATAGACGAGCAGTACTTC
NA	TRBJ1-5	TRBD1	TRBV28	CASSLAKGAGSNQPQHF	TGTGCCAGCAGTTTAGCAAAGGGGGCCGGCAGCAATCAGCCCCAGCATTTT
NA	TRBJ2-7	NA	TRBV21-1	CASYTTLSAIFYEQYF	TGTGCCAGTTACACCACCTTGTCAGCAATTTTCTACGAGCAGTACTTC
NA	TRBJ1-5	NA	TRBV18	CASSRTDQSSNQPQHF	TGTGCCAGCTCACGGACAGACCAGTCAAGCAATCAGCCCCAGCATTTT
NA	TRBJ1-2	TRBD1	TRBV10-3	CAISESSGRGPHGYTF	TGTGCCATCAGTGAGTCGTCGGGCAGGGGGCCCCATGGCTACACCTTC
NA	TRBJ1-4	NA	TRBV18	CASSPQRINEKLFF	TGTGCCAGCTCACCACAGAGAATTAATGAAAAACTGTTTTTT
NA	TRBJ1-1	NA	TRBV9	CASSVGGDNTEAFF	TGTGCCAGCAGCGTAGGGGGGGATAACACTGAAGCTTTCTTT
NA	TRBJ2-3	NA	TRBV27	CASSFLDSTDTQYF	TGTGCCAGCAGTTTCCTCGACAGTACAGATACGCAGTATTTT
NA	TRBJ2-5	TRBD1	TRBV27	CASRGQGMETQYF	TGTGCCAGCAGAGGACAGGGGATGGAGACCCAGTACTTC
NA	TRBJ2-7	TRBD2	TRBV27	CASGGLAGAKEQYF	TGTGCCAGCGGTGGACTAGCGGGAGCAAAAGAGCAGTACTTC
NA	TRBJ1-4	NA	TRBV7-2	CASSFRTDGEKLFF	TGTGCCAGCAGCTTTAGGACAGATGGTGAAAAACTGTTTTTT
NA	TRBJ2-2	TRBD1	TRBV2	CASSLTGILNTGELFF	TGTGCCAGCAGTCTGACAGGGATCCTTAACACCGGGGAGCTGTTTTTT
once	TRBJ2-7	TRBD2	TRBV10-3	CAISDAGVGVYYEQYF	TGTGCCATCAGTGATGCGGGGGTGGGGGTTTACTACGAGCAGTACTTC
once	TRBJ1-3	NA	TRBV10-3	CALRGEVDGNTIYF	TGTGCCCTCAGGGGTGAGGTGGATGGAAACACCATATATTTT
NA	TRBJ2-7	NA	TRBV11-2	CASSPDWGEQYF	TGTGCCAGCAGCCCGGACTGGGGCGAGCAGTACTTC
NA	TRBJ2-2	NA	TRBV19	CASSPYGTGELFF	TGTGCCAGTAGTCCTTACGGCACCGGGGAGCTGTTTTTT
NA	TRBJ1-1	TRBD1	TRBV14	CASSQALRGLRGEPTEAFF	TGTGCCAGCAGCCAAGCGTTGAGGGGGCTTAGAGGGGAGCCCACTGAAGCTTTCTTT
NA	TRBJ1-4	TRBD1	TRBV7-2	CASSSRDRDGKLFF	TGTGCCAGCAGCTCGAGGGACAGGGACGGAAAACTGTTTTTT
NA	TRBJ1-5	NA	TRBV7-2	CASSLGNSNQPQHF	TGTGCCAGCAGCTTAGGCAATAGCAATCAGCCCCAGCATTTT
once	TRBJ2-1	TRBD2	TRBV5-6	CASSQRLAGNSYNEQFF	TGTGCCAGCAGCCAACGACTAGCGGGTAACTCCTACAATGAGCAGTTCTTC
NA	TRBJ2-7	TRBD1	TRBV5-1	CASSWAGQEAYEQYF	TGCGCCAGCAGCTGGGCGGGACAGGAGGCCTACGAGCAGTACTTC
NA	TRBJ2-1	NA	TRBV10-1	CASSESAGGYNEQFF	TGCGCCAGCAGTGAGTCGGCAGGGGGGTACAATGAGCAGTTCTTC
NA	TRBJ2-7	NA	TRBV4-3	CASSQDSMDEQYF	TGCGCCAGCAGCCAAGATTCAATGGACGAGCAGTACTTC